Included here is one T cell receptor beta chain sequence, with context. As yet, its antigen is unknown. The record originates from a study of blood T cells in healthy people across ages. Points from the study as a whole: Whereas aged donors had fewer naive CD4+ cells, long-lived donors had more of them and higher diversity. Per million T cells, TCR beta diversity dropped roughly linearly as age increased.

Germline loops: CDR1 MNHNS, CDR2 SASEGT. Trimming took off 6 bases at V and 0 bases at J, with 8 bases between the two ends. This CDR3 contains 13 residues. A sample-barcoded 5' primer and a J-beta primer mix were used in a second PCR of roughly 6 to 11 cycles. TCRdb redid the calling of the 5' RACE reads with MiXCR, one entry per CDR3 protein. Among about 1.8 million distinct CDR3 sequences listed, 49% were seen once. This chain uses TRBV6-1 with TRBJ1-1; weak D call: TRBD1 (6 bases). The sequencing input was blood. The clonotype comes from a woman in her thirties or forties in good health. The CDR3 sequence is CASRGHLNTEAFF. CDR3 nucleotide sequence: TGTGCCAGCAGGGGACACTTGAACACTGAAGCTTTCTTT.